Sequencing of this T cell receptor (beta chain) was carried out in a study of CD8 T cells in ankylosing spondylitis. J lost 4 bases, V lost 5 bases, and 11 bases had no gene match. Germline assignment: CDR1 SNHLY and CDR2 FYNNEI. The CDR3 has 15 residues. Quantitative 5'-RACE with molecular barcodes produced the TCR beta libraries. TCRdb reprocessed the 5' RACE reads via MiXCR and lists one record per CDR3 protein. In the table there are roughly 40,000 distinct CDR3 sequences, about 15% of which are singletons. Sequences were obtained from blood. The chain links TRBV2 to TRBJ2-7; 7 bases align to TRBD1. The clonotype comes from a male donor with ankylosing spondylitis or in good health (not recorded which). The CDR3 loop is CASSPRGGLIYEQYV. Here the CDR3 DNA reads TGTGCCAGCAGTCCCCGAGGGGGCTTAATATACGAGCAGTACGTC.